Below, 9 T cell receptor beta chains from the same sample are listed, as sequenced in a study of T cell responses to AZD1222 COVID-19 vaccine. Method: immunoSEQ multiplex PCR; TCRdb's copy keeps in-frame clones and lacks some. The sample lists about 110,000 clones; 90% were seen once. Sample: peripheral blood, taken 28 days after the second AZD1222 dose. These receptors came from an adult who received the AZD1222 COVID-19 vaccine.

The V call is TRBV7-9, the J call TRBJ2-3; 9 bases align to TRBD2. Trimming removed 5 bases from V and 6 bases from J; junction bases left unmatched: 9. The length of the CDR3 is 15 residues. Germline V gene lookup returns CDR1 SEHNR and CDR2 FQNEAQ (reference sequence). The CDR3 here is CASSPPAGGRDTQYF. The CDR3 DNA sequence: TGTGCCAGCAGCCCCCCGGCGGGGGGGCGGGATACGCAGTATTTT.

CDR3 bases: TGTGCCAGCAGCCCGTATGACGACACCGGGGAGCTGTTTTTT. This sequence encodes CASSPYDDTGELFF. The gene calls are TRBV9 and TRBJ2-2; D gene unclear. V was cut by 4 bases and J by 3 bases, with 10 bases left in between. Germline CDR1 is SGDLS and CDR2 is YYNGEE. The CDR3 length is 14 residues.

This chain connects TRBV6-1 to TRBJ1-4, with D unresolved. CDR1 and CDR2 (germline): MNHNS, SASEGT. V was pared by 3 bases and J by 5 bases, with 13 bases between. CDR3 length: 15 residues. The CDR3 bases are TGTGCCAGCAGTGATACCCATGAACTGAATGAAAAACTGTTTTTT. Translated, it gives CASSDTHELNEKLFF.

This chain uses TRBV5-6 with TRBJ2-2; 9 positions agree with TRBD1. Germline V gene data show CDR1 as SGHDT and CDR2 as YYEEEE. This CDR3 is built from 19 residues. V lost 4 bases, J lost 3 bases, and 16 bases stayed unmatched. The CDR3 spells CASSEESRDRVGHTGELFF. CDR3 nucleotide sequence: TGTGCCAGCAGCGAAGAGTCCCGGGACAGGGTAGGGCACACCGGGGAGCTGTTTTTT.

The rearrangement joins TRBV7-2 to TRBJ2-2; weak D call: TRBD1 (6 bases). Germline values: CDR1 SGHTA, CDR2 FQGNSA. Between the trimmed V and J ends, which lost 2 bases and 0 bases, there was a span of 13 bases. CDR3 length equals 17 residues. For the CDR3, the DNA is TGTGCCAGCAGCTTAAAGAGGGGGACATCGAACACCGGGGAGCTGTTTTTT. Protein sequence: CASSLKRGTSNTGELFF.

V and J are TRBV5-4 and TRBJ2-7; TRBD1 is a possible D gene (6 bases). The CDR3 extends over 17 amino acids. The ends were cut back, 3 bases at V and 2 bases at J, with 21 bases in the middle. Per germline, CDR1 SGHNT and CDR2 YYREEE (reference sequence). CDR3 DNA: TGTGCCAGCAGCTCCCGGATAGGACCCCCAGGGGCCTACGAGCAGTACTTC. Translated, it gives CASSSRIGPPGAYEQYF.

The chain links TRBV7-8 to TRBJ2-5, with 8 bases aligning to TRBD1. This CDR3 region has 14 residues. Germline CDR1 reads SGHVS; CDR2 reads FQNEAQ. Losses at the gene ends were 5 bases for V and 1 base for J; bases not matched to a gene: 3. Written as DNA, the CDR3 is TGTGCCAGCAGCGAAGGGACAGGCCAAGAGACCCAGTACTTC. This codes for CASSEGTGQETQYF.

This sequence joins TRBV7-2 and TRBJ2-5; TRBD2 agrees at 9 bases. The CDR3 contains 15 residues. The germline V gene has CDR1 SGHTA and CDR2 FQGNSA. The V gene end was trimmed by 3 bases and the J gene end by 1 base; junction bases not matched to a gene: 3. The DNA of the CDR3 is TGTGCCAGCAGCTTGTTGGGACTAGCCCAAGAGACCCAGTACTTC. It encodes CASSLLGLAQETQYF.

The chain joins TRBV5-8 to TRBJ2-1; unclear D gene. Trimming took 7 bases from V and 3 from J, leaving 8 bases between them. Germline V gives CDR1 SGHTS, CDR2 YDEGEE. This CDR3 contains 12 residues. CDR3 bases: TGTGCCAGCCGGGTAGGCTACAATGAGCAGTTCTTC. Residues: CASRVGYNEQFF.